This T cell receptor beta chain was retrieved from a study of blood T cell repertoires in COVID-19. Turning to the study itself: There were acute and convalescent COVID-19 samples, and they came from the United States, Italy and Spain.

Germline lookup yields CDR1 SNHLY and CDR2 FYNNEI. The V and J ends lost 4 bases and 0 bases, in that order; junction bases with no gene match: 8. The CDR3 extends over 18 amino acids. The Seattle site enrolled patients during active infection and followed them longitudinally. Method: immunoSEQ multiplex PCR; TCRdb's copy keeps in-frame clones and lacks some. Among about 210,000 clones listed, roughly 85% were seen once. The origin of this receptor is a woman aged 70-85 years with COVID-19, enrolled during active disease. The chain combines TRBV2 with TRBJ2-3; 12 bases are a match to TRBD2. The sequenced sample consisted of peripheral blood. DNA for the CDR3: TGTGCCAGCAGTGTACGGCTAGCGGGGGGGCCTAGCACAGATACGCAGTATTTT. Amino acids: CASSVRLAGGPSTDTQYF.